This T cell receptor (beta chain) was identified in a study of cytomegalovirus exposure and HLA in healthy donors. A note on this clone: The DNA is left out, because the CDR3 cannot be placed on it with certainty; the CDR3 is given as TCRdb lists it.

The PCR was carried out with 60 Vbeta primers and 13 Jbeta primers. Sequencing was performed with immunoSEQ multiplex PCR; in TCRdb, only in-frame clones are kept and a portion is missing. The sample has over 110,000 clones; around 82% are singletons. The CDR3 adds up to 19 amino acids, both ends counted. Germline lookup yields CDR1 MNHEY and CDR2 SMNVEV (reference sequence). The specimen sequenced was PBMCs. The chain recombines TRBV27 with TRBJ2-2; TRBD2 is the table's D call, not checked against the DNA. The source is a woman between 40 and 55 years old in good health and CMV-seropositive. The CDR3 here is CASSTSIFRTSGSTGELFF.